This T cell receptor (beta chain) was identified during a study of T-cell memory formation after mild COVID-19. Overall study results and limits: CD4+ clones that contracted lay mainly in CM and EM; CD8+ ones lay in EMRA. Some clones that responded were present in memory (sampled pre-infection), which suggests cross-reactive memory joined.

This clonotype was seen a handful of times. What it binds is unknown. V dropped 5 bases and J dropped 4 bases, with 21 bases sitting between them. The CDR3 is 18 residues long. The germline gives CDR1 ENHRY, CDR2 SYGVKD. TCRdb re-called the 5' RACE reads through MiXCR, storing one row per CDR3 protein. The table records 130,000 to 150,000 distinct CDR3 sequences, 6% to 7% of them present only once. The V gene is TRBV10-3, the J gene TRBJ2-6; a weak D match, TRBD1 (6 bases). Source material: PBMCs or a T cell subset sorted from them (not recorded which). The TCR originated in an adult woman who had mild COVID-19 (a few samples of this study predate the infection). Cell type and time point are not known. CDR3 bases: TGTGCCATCAGTCGTACAGGGCACGTTGGAGAGGGGGCCAACGTCCTGACTTTC. Translated, it gives CAISRTGHVGEGANVLTF.